The rows below give T cell receptor beta chains drawn from one sample of a study of tumour-infiltrating T cells in Burkitt lymphoma. Sequenced by immunoSEQ multiplex PCR; TCRdb stores in-frame clones only, minus some. The data hold roughly 5,100 clones, with approximately 15% observed a single time. The material sequenced was tumor tissue. The receptors derive from a human donor with diffuse large B-cell lymphoma. Each CDR3 is given with its conserved first and last residue. The order of the fields is D gene, clone size, V gene, J gene, CDR3 DNA, CDR3 protein. D genes are given only for firm matches. A row's size may be missing; if present it is once, few, many or a size class.

>TRBD1|few|TRBV5-1|TRBJ2-5
TGCGCCAGCAGCTTGATTCAGGGGGCGTTGGAGACCCAGTACTTC
CASSLIQGALETQYF
>.|.|TRBV28|TRBJ2-7
TGTGCCAGCAGTTTAGCGGGCTACGAGCAGTACTTC
CASSLAGYEQYF
>.|.|TRBV7-4|TRBJ2-7
TGTGCCAGCAGCGTGAAACTAGCTAACGAGCAGTACTTC
CASSVKLANEQYF
>TRBD2|few|TRBV10-1|TRBJ2-1
TGCGCCAGCAGTGAGCGCCCCGGGCTAGCGGGCTACAATGAGCAGTTCTTC
CASSERPGLAGYNEQFF
>TRBD1|few|TRBV13|TRBJ2-7
TGTGCCAGCAGCCCTGGGACAGGCGTCTACGAGCAGTACTTC
CASSPGTGVYEQYF
>.|.|TRBV5-1|TRBJ1-4
TGCGCCAGCAGCTTAGTCCCAGGGGTATTCGAAAAACTGTTTTTT
CASSLVPGVFEKLFF
>.|once|TRBV30|TRBJ2-7
TGTGCCTGGAGTGGCGGGACACCTAGCTCCTACGAGCAGTACTTC
CAWSGGTPSSYEQYF
>.|.|TRBV2|TRBJ2-7
TGTGCCAGCAGTGGACTAGTTTCCTACGAGCAGTACTTC
CASSGLVSYEQYF
>TRBD1|few|TRBV7-2|TRBJ2-5
TGTGCCAGCAGCAAATGGGGGGGACAGGGAGTAGGAAAGACCCAGTACTTC
CASSKWGGQGVGKTQYF
>TRBD1|few|TRBV14|TRBJ1-1
TGTGCCAGCAGCCTTTCAGGGGGCGCGTCTTTCTTT
CASSLSGGASFF
>.|few|TRBV5-4|TRBJ1-2
TGTGCCAGCAGCTTTTGGGAGGGCTCTGGCTACACCTTC
CASSFWEGSGYTF
>.|few|TRBV4-1|TRBJ2-2
TGCGCCAGCAGCCAACGACAGAACACCGGGGAGCTGTTTTTT
CASSQRQNTGELFF
>.|few|TRBV5-1|TRBJ2-6
TGCGCCAGCAGCTCAGAGACCTCTGGGGCCAACGTCCTGACTTTC
CASSSETSGANVLTF
>.|.|TRBV7-8|TRBJ2-7
TGTGCCAGTTCCAAAGGGGTAAACGAGCAGTACTTC
CASSKGVNEQYF
>.|few|TRBV4-2|TRBJ1-1
TGTGCCAGCAGCCACGGGGGGCTGAACACTGAAGCTTTCTTT
CASSHGGLNTEAFF
>TRBD1|.|TRBV5-1|TRBJ1-2
TGCGCCAGCAGCCCAGGGACAGGGCCCCTCTATGGCTACACCTTC
CASSPGTGPLYGYTF
>.|.|TRBV13|TRBJ2-7
TGTGCCAGCAGCGGTACAGGGATCGAGCAGTACTTC
CASSGTGIEQYF
>.|.|TRBV7-8|TRBJ2-7
TGTGCCAGCAGCCCCGGCCACTACGAGCAGTACTTC
CASSPGHYEQYF
>.|few|TRBV25-1|TRBJ2-2
TGTGCCAGCAGTGAAGTGACAGCCGAGGCCGGGGAGCTGTTTTTT
CASSEVTAEAGELFF
>.|few|TRBV4-1|TRBJ1-4
TGCGCCAGCAGCCAAGGGTGGGGAAATAATGAAAAACTGTTTTTT
CASSQGWGNNEKLFF
>TRBD1|few|TRBV10-3|TRBJ2-3
TGTGCCATCAGTGTAGGACAGGCCTCTCCAGATACGCAGTATTTT
CAISVGQASPDTQYF
>TRBD1|.|TRBV19|TRBJ2-5
TGTGCCAGTAGTATTGACAGGGCGGAGACCCAGTACTTC
CASSIDRAETQYF
>.|.|TRBV2|TRBJ2-2
TGTGCCAGCAGTGAACCCCTGGTTGGAGGGGCTGGGGGGACCGGGGAGCTGTTTTTT
CASSEPLVGGAGGTGELFF
>.|.|TRBV5-4|TRBJ1-1
TGTGCCAGCAGCCTAGGACGGTCAAACACTGAAGCTTTCTTT
CASSLGRSNTEAFF
>.|.|TRBV18|TRBJ2-1
TGTGCCAGCTCACTGCAGGGGTTACTCAATGAGCAGTTCTTC
CASSLQGLLNEQFF
>TRBD2|.|TRBV15|TRBJ2-3
TGTGCCACCAGCATACGAGCGGGAGGGCCAAATGTTGCAGATACGCAGTATTTT
CATSIRAGGPNVADTQYF
>.|few|TRBV7-9|TRBJ1-2
TGTGCCAGCAGCCCCCCGGCAGCTACTCATGGCTACACCTTC
CASSPPAATHGYTF
>TRBD1|.|TRBV28|TRBJ1-2
TGTGCCAGCAGTTCGATAGGGGGCGCCTTAGGGTATGGCTACATCTTC
CASSSIGGALGYGYIF
>.|.|TRBV29-1|TRBJ1-2
TGCAGCGTCCGCCCCCAGGGATCGGATTATGGCTACACCTTC
CSVRPQGSDYGYTF
>TRBD2|.|TRBV7-8|TRBJ2-2
TGTGCCACCGCACTCGGACTAGCGGGAGGTTTATACACCGGGGAGCTGTTTTTT
CATALGLAGGLYTGELFF
>TRBD2|.|TRBV6-1|TRBJ2-1
TGTGCCAGCCGGCGGGAGTTCCCCTACAATGAGCAGTTCTTC
CASRREFPYNEQFF
>TRBD1|.|TRBV7-3|TRBJ1-2
TGTGCCAGCAGCTTAACGGGGACAGGGTTGGATGGCTACACCTTC
CASSLTGTGLDGYTF
>TRBD1|.|TRBV2|TRBJ1-2
TGTGCCAGCAGTGAGACAGGGTTGGATGGCTACACCTTC
CASSETGLDGYTF